One T cell receptor (beta chain) is described in this entry. Antigen: not known. The PCR employed 60 Vbeta primers together with 13 Jbeta primers. TCRdb keeps only in-frame clones here, not all; method: immunoSEQ multiplex PCR. The listing contains around 140,000 clones. This entry comes from a study of cytomegalovirus exposure and HLA in healthy donors. Study overall: Early on, a data release was issued that held 80 million or so unique TCRs from HLA-typed donors. Study-wide findings and caveats: Relative to the approximately 630-donor mean, N-insertions were reportedly fewer in an Asian-associated ancestry cluster in a later analysis. The authors later linked a missense DCLRE1C variant to TCR beta V- and J-gene trimming.

Unmatched junction bases numbered 3, after V lost 3 bases and J lost 0 bases. Germline CDR1 is MNHNS and CDR2 is SASEGT. The CDR3 sequence is 16 residues long. This TCR derives from a woman younger than 30 in good health and CMV-seronegative. The sequenced sample consisted of PBMCs. The chain combines TRBV6-1 with TRBJ1-3, with 9 bases aligning to TRBD1. CDR3 in amino acids: CASSDDRGSSGNTIYF. The CDR3 nucleotides are TGTGCCAGCAGTGACGACAGGGGGAGCTCTGGAAACACCATATATTTT.